These 18 T cell receptor beta chains were sequenced from one sample in a study of blood T cells in healthy people across ages. Alongside a J-beta primer mix, a sample-barcoded 5' primer served in a second PCR lasting roughly 7 to 11 cycles. MiXCR, applied by TCRdb to the 5' RACE reads, yields one record per CDR3 protein. This table holds 1.5 million to 2 million distinct CDR3 sequences, around 48% found once. Sequenced: blood. The receptors were sampled from a woman in her 40s in good health.

J is TRBJ2-4 and V is TRBV5-1; a possible D gene is TRBD2 (6 bases). Germline lookup yields CDR1 SGHRS and CDR2 YFSETQ. Trimming removed 3 bases from V and 3 bases from J, with 13 bases in between. CDR3 size: 15 residues. This CDR3 reads CASSYRETGKNIQYF. In nucleotides, the CDR3 is TGCGCCAGCAGCTATCGGGAGACGGGCAAAAACATTCAGTACTTC.

The CDR3 DNA reads TGTGCCATCAGTGAGTCGGGGAGTGGGGAGCAGTACTTC. Translation gives CAISESGSGEQYF. The gene calls are TRBV10-3 and TRBJ2-7, with a tentative D call TRBD2 (5 bases). This CDR3 region has 13 residues. The V end was cut by 0 bases, the J end by 7 bases, with 10 bases between. Germline V gene data show CDR1 as ENHRY and CDR2 as SYGVKD.

This rearrangement joins TRBV11-2 to TRBJ1-2; D is undetermined. The length of the CDR3 is 15 residues. CDR1 is SGHAT and CDR2 is FQNNGV in the germline V gene. Deletions cut 2 bases from V and 4 bases from J, with 14 bases between. Written as DNA, the CDR3 is TGTGCCAGCAGCTTATCCCCCGGCGGTCTCTATGGCTACACCTTC. It is translated as CASSLSPGGLYGYTF.

This clonotype has more than one count but fewer than ten. The chain uses TRBV12-3 or TRBV12-4 and TRBJ1-2, with a weak D call TRBD1 (6 bases). CDR3 length: 13 residues. V was cut by 5 bases and J by 4 bases, with 11 bases left in between. CDR3 residues: CASSPDSTYGYTF. CDR3 sequence (DNA): TGTGCCAGCAGTCCGGACAGTACCTATGGCTACACCTTC.

This clonotype was detected a few times. The gene calls are TRBV12-3 or TRBV12-4 and TRBJ1-2, with D uncertain. The CDR3 is 13 amino acids. Trimming left V 6 bases short and J 1 base short, with 9 bases between. The CDR3 region has the DNA TGTGCCAGCAGCATTACAGATAACTATGGCTACACCTTC. Translating it yields CASSITDNYGYTF.

The V call is TRBV4-3, the J call TRBJ2-1; 7 bases match TRBD1. V lost 0 bases to trimming and J lost 6 bases; unmatched junction nucleotides: 5. The CDR3 is made up of 15 amino acids. The germline V gene has CDR1 LGHNA and CDR2 YSLEER. CDR3: CASSQDTGVPNEQFF. The CDR3 nucleotides read TGCGCCAGCAGCCAAGATACAGGGGTACCCAATGAGCAGTTCTTC.

V usage is TRBV20-1 and J usage is TRBJ1-6; D call uncertain. CDR1 is DFQATT and CDR2 is SNEGSKA in the germline V gene (reference sequence). The CDR3 has 14 amino acids. Trimming removed 5 bases from V and 2 bases from J, with 10 bases in between. CDR3 region: CSALSRPYNSPLHF. CDR3 bases: TGCAGTGCTCTGAGTCGACCCTATAATTCACCCCTCCACTTT.

This clonotype was counted a few times. The chain carries TRBV5-1 and TRBJ2-3, with TRBD2 identical over 9 bases. J was trimmed by 4 bases and V by 6 bases; bases with no gene match: 6. From germline, CDR1 is SGHRS and CDR2 YFSETQ. The length of the CDR3 is 14 residues. The CDR3 spells CASTRAGGADTQYF. The DNA for the CDR3 is TGCGCCAGCACTCGAGCGGGGGGCGCAGATACGCAGTATTTT.

The CDR3 region has the DNA TGTGCCAGCAGCGTAGAGGTCGGTTCGCGAGATACGCAGTATTTT. Translated, it gives CASSVEVGSRDTQYF. The chain recombines TRBV9 with TRBJ2-3; no firm D call. The CDR3 consists of 15 residues. Trimming removed 0 bases from V and 5 bases from J, with 13 bases in between. CDR1 is SGDLS and CDR2 is YYNGEE in the germline V gene.

The chain carries TRBV2 and TRBJ2-1; no reliable D call. The tail of the sequence fits TRBJ2-7 better, so the J call may be wrong. The CDR3 length is 15 residues. Germline CDR1 SNHLY, CDR2 FYNNEI. CDR3 region: CASTPGSNRYNEQYF. The CDR3 nucleotides read TGTGCCAGTACCCCTGGCAGCAATCGTTACAATGAGCAGTACTTC.

In nucleotides, the CDR3 is TGTGCCAGCACCAAAACCGGGACAATGTATGGCTACACCTTC. It codes for CASTKTGTMYGYTF. The rearrangement uses TRBV6-2 or TRBV6-3 and TRBJ1-2, with D perhaps TRBD1 (6 bases). The germline gives CDR1 MNHEY, CDR2 SVGEGT. The CDR3 extends over 14 amino acids. The V end lost 7 bases, the J end lost 5 bases, and 17 bases lay between the germline ends.

This clonotype was counted a single time. This chain connects TRBV6-1 to TRBJ2-7; TRBD1 might be the D (6 bases). The germline V gene encodes CDR1 MNHNS and CDR2 SASEGT. Between the trimmed V and J ends, which lost 8 bases and 0 bases, there was a span of 23 bases. This CDR3 has 17 amino acids. The CDR3 sequence is CASPGKLRQGPSYEQYF. In DNA form, the CDR3 reads TGTGCCAGCCCGGGAAAATTAAGGCAGGGGCCCTCCTACGAGCAGTACTTC.

This clonotype showed up just once. The chain joins TRBV9 to TRBJ2-1; D is unresolved. CDR1 and CDR2 from the germline V gene are SGDLS and YYNGEE. With 0 bases removed from V and 2 bases from J, the gap between germline ends came to 9 bases. This CDR3 spans 15 amino acids. CDR3 loop: CASSVDSRAYNEQFF. The CDR3 DNA is TGTGCCAGCAGCGTAGATAGCCGGGCCTACAATGAGCAGTTCTTC.

The sample holds a few counts of this clonotype. The chain uses TRBV12-3 or TRBV12-4 and TRBJ2-5; maybe TRBD1 (6 bases). This CDR3 region has 14 residues. Between the trimmed V and J ends, which lost 3 bases and 4 bases, there was a span of 12 bases. DNA of the CDR3: TGTGCCAGCAGTTTGGGGGCCCTGGGAGAGACCCAGTACTTC. Its translation is CASSLGALGETQYF.

This chain uses TRBV10-1 with TRBJ1-2; D remains unclear. Per germline, CDR1 WNHNN and CDR2 SYGVQD (reference sequence). The V and J ends lost 10 bases and 3 bases respectively, with 0 bases between them. CDR3 length equals 8 residues. CDR3 region: CANYGYTF. For the CDR3, the DNA is TGCGCCAACTATGGCTACACCTTC.

This clonotype was observed a few times. V is TRBV5-1 and J is TRBJ2-5, with 7 bases aligning to TRBD1. Trimming took 4 bases from V and 7 from J; bases not matched to a gene: 10. CDR1 is SGHRS and CDR2 is YFSETQ in the germline V gene. The CDR3 is 14 amino acids. CDR3 DNA: TGCGCCAGCAGCGTCGACAGGGCCATGGGGACCCAGTACTTC. Translation gives CASSVDRAMGTQYF.

The rearrangement joins TRBV6-1 to TRBJ2-1; the D is unclear. Trimming shortened V by 0 bases and J by 2 bases, and 11 bases separated the two germline ends. CDR3 length equals 16 residues. From germline, CDR1 is MNHNS and CDR2 SASEGT. CDR3 in DNA: TGTGCCAGCAGTGAAGCCCCTCGTAGGCCCTACAATGAGCAGTTCTTC. Encoded protein: CASSEAPRRPYNEQFF.

This clonotype has only a few counts. The chain recombines TRBV9 with TRBJ2-5; D may be TRBD1 (5 bases). With the DNA end fitting TRBJ2-7 better, the J assignment may be wrong. CDR3 length: 15 amino acids. Germline-derived CDR1 and CDR2 are SGDLS and YYNGEE. This CDR3 is CASSVQGGSLYEQYF. The DNA of the CDR3 is TGTGCCAGCAGCGTTCAGGGCGGCAGCCTCTACGAGCAGTACTTC.